This T cell receptor beta chain is drawn from a study of cytomegalovirus exposure and HLA in healthy donors. On the study more broadly: Findings of an earlier analysis included roughly 110 million unique TCR beta sequences from 170 million or so T cells. Early release data held 75 million to 90 million unique TCRs from HLA-typed donors. Notes on the study in general: Confirmation in vitro established that a few CMV-associated chains were specific for CMV antigens.

With 60 Vbeta and 13 Jbeta primers, the PCR was carried out. Measured with immunoSEQ multiplex PCR; TCRdb has only the in-frame clones, and not every one. Altogether roughly 130,000 clones are present, approximately 79% being singletons, with the ten largest covering approximately 0.97%. Donors in the study were healthy people who gave bone marrow. Per germline, CDR1 SEHNR and CDR2 FQNEAQ (reference sequence). Unmatched junction bases numbered 10, after V lost 5 bases and J lost 6 bases. CDR3 length: 16 amino acids. Of note for this clone: Antigen unknown.

The sequenced sample was PBMCs. The genes are TRBV7-9 and TRBJ1-4; TRBD1 matches 9 bases. The sequence was collected from a man between 18 and 35 years old in good health and CMV-seronegative. The CDR3 coding sequence is TGTGCCAGCAGCCCTCCAACAGGGGGCAGGTATGAAAAACTGTTTTTT. As protein: CASSPPTGGRYEKLFF.